This TCR beta chain derives from a study of CXCR3-negative and CXCR3-positive naive CD8 T cells. Points on this clonotype: Antigen unknown.

The length of the CDR3 is 16 residues. The germline CDR1 and CDR2 sequences are GTSNPN and SVGIG (reference sequence). The libraries of TRB cDNA were prepared using 5' RACE with UMI labels. From the 5' RACE reads, TCRdb lists one entry per CDR3 protein and no DNA. In total, the table holds 55,000 to 70,000 distinct CDR3 sequences. Points from the study as a whole: Higher TRB CDR3 hydrophobicity marked CXCR3-positive naive cells relative to CXCR3-negative naive cells.

Sequences were obtained from naive CXCR3+ CD8+ T cells from blood. Specified subset: CD45RO-CCR7+CD27+CD95- naive CD8+ T cells expressing CXCR3 (TNR3+). The receptor's source is a human donor in good health. Some clones in this sample may be carry-over from other donors' samples. The V call is TRBV30, the J call TRBJ2-2; with no DNA, the TCRdb D assignment of TRBD2 cannot be verified. This chain's CDR3 is CACMTSGRSNTGELFF.